This TCR beta chain was observed in a study of blood T cell repertoires in COVID-19. Study context: Acute and convalescent COVID-19 samples came from the United States, Italy and Spain. The cDNA or gDNA used as material had been derived from T cells, B-cell-depleted T cells, or PBMCs.

The assay was immunoSEQ multiplex PCR, and TCRdb's table has in-frame clones only and misses some. The data hold a few hundred thousand clones, with about nine tenths observed a single time. Unmatched junction bases numbered 7, after V lost 5 bases and J lost 6 bases. Germline values: CDR1 MNHNY, CDR2 SVGAGI (reference sequence). CDR3 length: 16 amino acids. V is TRBV6-6 and J is TRBJ2-2, with 12 positions matching TRBD1. The clonotype originates from a middle-aged man with acute or convalescent COVID-19. The material sequenced was peripheral blood. The CDR3 sequence is CASSQPGTGGPGELFF. DNA for the CDR3: TGTGCCAGCAGTCAACCCGGGACAGGGGGCCCCGGGGAGCTGTTTTTT.